This T cell receptor beta chain emerged from a study of blood T cell repertoires in COVID-19. At the level of the study: The United States, Italy and Spain were the sources of the acute and convalescent COVID-19 samples. T cells, B-cell-depleted T cells, or PBMCs supplied cDNA or gDNA.

This CDR3 has 13 amino acids. CDR1 is SGHRS, CDR2 YFSETQ, per germline. Trimming cost V 0 bases and J 7 bases; bases outside gene matches: 4. Original processing notes: Counts of nucleated cells, estimated from reference gene primer amplification, were obtained. Data came from immunoSEQ multiplex PCR; TCRdb stores just in-frame clones and leaves some out. V, J and clone size were drawn from that table, and D and trimming were deduced from the DNA. The repertoire holds hundreds of thousands of clones, with about nine tenths as singletons. Sequenced input: peripheral blood. The TCR was taken from a woman aged 25 to 39 with active or convalescent COVID-19. The chain links TRBV5-1 to TRBJ2-7; TRBD1 matches 7 bases. CDR3 residues: CASSLGQGLEQYF. In DNA form, the CDR3 reads TGCGCCAGCAGCTTGGGACAGGGCCTTGAGCAGTACTTC.